This entry lists 7 T cell receptor beta chains sequenced from one sample in a study of shared clonotypes between healthy human individuals. Here immunoSEQ multiplex PCR was the method, and the copy in TCRdb shows in-frame clones only, minus some. The sample has about 2 million clones, approximately 95% seen once; the top ten hold roughly 0.13%. Sequencing input: naive CD4+ T cells sorted from blood. Subset indicated: CD45RA+ positively selected. The origin of the receptors is a young man in good health.

Only one count was recorded for this clone. The J gene is TRBJ2-4, the V gene TRBV28; a weak D match, TRBD2 (5 bases). The CDR3 is 14 residues long. V was cut by 3 bases and J by 7 bases, with 13 bases left in between. From germline, CDR1 is MDHEN and CDR2 SYDVKM. The DNA of the CDR3 is TGTGCCAGCAGTTTCTTCGCCGGGGTCAACATTCAGTACTTC. It yields the protein CASSFFAGVNIQYF.

The chain recombines TRBV11-2 with TRBJ2-1, with 7 nucleotides matching TRBD2. This CDR3 region has 14 residues. V lost 7 bases to trimming and J lost 4 bases; unmatched junction nucleotides: 7. From germline, CDR1 is SGHAT and CDR2 FQNNGV. In DNA, the CDR3 is TGTGCCAGCAAAAGGCTAGCGGAGTACAATGAGCAGTTCTTC. As protein: CASKRLAEYNEQFF.

The chain links TRBV10-3 to TRBJ2-3; D possibly corresponds to TRBD1 (6 bases). V lost 10 bases and J lost 4, with 21 bases in between. This CDR3 spans 15 amino acids. Germline-derived CDR1 and CDR2 are ENHRY and SYGVKD. In DNA form, the CDR3 reads TGTGCCACCCTCAACCGGGACATAAGTTCAGATACGCAGTATTTT. The encoded protein is CATLNRDISSDTQYF.

Notes on this clone: Other DNA sequences within the sample encode an identical CDR3. The chain combines TRBV30 with TRBJ2-7, with 7 bases identical to TRBD2. The germline gives CDR1 GTSNPN, CDR2 SVGIG (reference sequence). This CDR3 comprises 13 residues. With 0 bases clipped from V and 4 bases from J, the junction kept 3 bases outside the gene matches. CDR3: CAWSVGRGYEQYF. CDR3 DNA sequence: TGTGCCTGGAGTGTGGGGAGGGGATACGAGCAGTACTTC.

The chain uses TRBV7-2 and TRBJ2-2, with D possibly being TRBD1 (5 bases). Germline V gene lookup returns CDR1 SGHTA and CDR2 FQGNSA. CDR3 length equals 15 residues. V lost 0 bases, J lost 3 bases, and 8 bases lay in between. The CDR3, as DNA: TGTGCCAGCAGCTTAGCTAGGGGCGACACCGGGGAGCTGTTTTTT. Its translation is CASSLARGDTGELFF.

The chain is built from TRBV29-1 and TRBJ2-1, with 7 bases matching TRBD1. Germline loops: CDR1 SQVTM, CDR2 ANQGSEA. CDR3 length: 13 residues. Unmatched junction bases numbered 7, after V lost 4 bases and J lost 7 bases. In DNA, the CDR3 is TGCAGCGTTGGCCCAGGGGGTTCGAATGAGCAGTTCTTC. As protein: CSVGPGGSNEQFF.

The chain employs TRBV2 and TRBJ2-1; D gene uncertain. V was cut by 10 bases and J by 9 bases, with 16 bases left in between. Germline CDR1 is SNHLY and CDR2 is FYNNEI. The CDR3 totals 12 residues. As DNA, the CDR3 is TGTGCCACGGACCGAGTGAGGCTTGAGCAGTTCTTC. Its protein product is CATDRVRLEQFF.